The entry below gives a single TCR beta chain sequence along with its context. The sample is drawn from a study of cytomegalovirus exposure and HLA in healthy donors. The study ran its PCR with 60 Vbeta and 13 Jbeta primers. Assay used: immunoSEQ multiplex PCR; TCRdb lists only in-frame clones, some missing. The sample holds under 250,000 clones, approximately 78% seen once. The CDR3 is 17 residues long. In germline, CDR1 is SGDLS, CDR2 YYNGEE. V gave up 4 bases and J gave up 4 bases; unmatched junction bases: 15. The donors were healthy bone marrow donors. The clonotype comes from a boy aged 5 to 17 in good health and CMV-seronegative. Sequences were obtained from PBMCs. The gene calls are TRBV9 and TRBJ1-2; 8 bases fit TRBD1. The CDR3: CASSPNPTDRVGYGYTF. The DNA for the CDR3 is TGTGCCAGCAGCCCCAACCCCACGGACAGGGTGGGCTATGGCTACACCTTC.